This T cell receptor beta chain came from a study of blood T cell repertoires in COVID-19. The CDR3 is 13 amino acids. Trimming stripped 4 bases from V and 7 bases from J, with 11 bases between. Germline V gives CDR1 SGHRS, CDR2 YFSETQ. Original processing methods: Using reference gene primer amplification, nucleated cell counts were estimated. Some clones are missing from TCRdb's copy, which holds only in-frame ones; the method was immunoSEQ multiplex PCR. V and J calls and clone size are copied from that table; D and trimming were computed from the DNA. The sample shows around 160,000 clones, around 86% of them seen only once.

The sequenced sample consisted of peripheral blood. This TCR was sampled from a man between 18 and 29 years old with acute or convalescent COVID-19. V and J are TRBV5-1 and TRBJ1-4; no clear D. This CDR3 reads CASSATAAEKLFF. Written as DNA, the CDR3 is TGCGCCAGCAGCGCTACTGCTGCTGAAAAACTGTTTTTT. Using reference TRBV5-1 and TRBJ1-4 for the parts outside the CDR3, the full variable domain is KAGVTQTPRYLIKTRGQQVTLSCSPISGHRSVSWYQQTPGQGLQFLFEYFSETQRNKGNFPGRFSGRQFSNSRSEMNVSTLELGDSALYLCASSATAAEKLFFGSGTQLSVL.